These 5 T cell receptor beta chains share one sample of origin, sequenced in a study of T-cell reconstitution after alpha-beta-depleted transplantation in children. Preparation of the TCRbeta library was carried out with unique molecular identifiers. TCRdb redid the calling of the PCR reads with MiXCR, one entry per CDR3 protein. The sample lists approximately 190,000 distinct CDR3 sequences; approximately 8% were seen once. This specimen consisted of PBMCs, mostly from graft donor cells, obtained 360 days after TCRalphabeta/CD19-depleted stem cell transplant. Every receptor here comes from a male patient aged 2 to 9 who had a stem cell transplant for acute myeloid leukemia, so the T cells may come from the graft donor.

This clonotype turned up a few times. V gene TRBV12-3 or TRBV12-4 combines with J gene TRBJ1-5; tentative D call: TRBD1 (5 bases). V was shortened by 5 bases and J by 0 bases, with 14 bases between the two germline ends. The CDR3 spans 16 residues. The CDR3 loop is CASSPRGSYSNQPQHF. DNA for the CDR3: TGTGCCAGCAGTCCCCGGGGCTCATATAGCAATCAGCCCCAGCATTTT.

The V gene is TRBV5-1, the J gene TRBJ2-3, with 7 bases lining up with TRBD1. This CDR3 comprises 15 residues. Trimming removed 1 base from V and 5 bases from J; junction bases left unmatched: 7. Germline V gene sequence: CDR1 SGHRS, CDR2 YFSETQ. The CDR3 coding sequence is TGCGCCAGCAGCTTGTTACAGGGGCTGGGAGATACGCAGTATTTT. Amino acid sequence: CASSLLQGLGDTQYF. Together with reference TRBV5-1 and TRBJ2-3, the CDR3 gives the full variable domain: KAGVTQTPRYLIKTRGQQVTLSCSPISGHRSVSWYQQTPGQGLQFLFEYFSETQRNKGNFPGRFSGRQFSNSRSEMNVSTLELGDSALYLCASSLLQGLGDTQYFGPGTRLTVL.

This clonotype was detected only a few times. Sequence at one end of the junction differs from germline and may be a read error. The chain combines TRBV5-1 with TRBJ1-1, with 7 bases matching TRBD1. Per germline, CDR1 SGHRS and CDR2 YFSETQ. The CDR3 covers 16 residues. In DNA, the CDR3 is TGCGCCAGTAGCTTGTCGAGGGGGCAGCAGAACACTGAAGCTTTCTTT. Protein: CASSLSRGQQNTEAFF.

This clonotype was counted only a few times. A junction end diverges from the germline sequence, so it may reflect a read error. The chain links TRBV12-3 or TRBV12-4 to TRBJ2-7; tentatively, D is TRBD2 (5 bases). The CDR3 is 13 residues long. In nucleotides, the CDR3 is TGTGCCAGCAGCTTAGCGCGGGTTTCGGAGCAGTACTTC. This codes for CASSLARVSEQYF.

This chain connects TRBV11-2 to TRBJ2-1; 10 positions match TRBD2. Per the germline V gene, CDR1 is SGHAT and CDR2 is FQNNGV. V lost 1 base, J lost 0 bases, and 15 bases stayed unmatched. CDR3 length: 21 residues. CDR3 bases: TGTGCCAGCAGCTTAGGATTCAGCGGGGGGGCGTCCGGTAGCTCCTACAATGAGCAGTTCTTC. Encoded protein: CASSLGFSGGASGSSYNEQFF.